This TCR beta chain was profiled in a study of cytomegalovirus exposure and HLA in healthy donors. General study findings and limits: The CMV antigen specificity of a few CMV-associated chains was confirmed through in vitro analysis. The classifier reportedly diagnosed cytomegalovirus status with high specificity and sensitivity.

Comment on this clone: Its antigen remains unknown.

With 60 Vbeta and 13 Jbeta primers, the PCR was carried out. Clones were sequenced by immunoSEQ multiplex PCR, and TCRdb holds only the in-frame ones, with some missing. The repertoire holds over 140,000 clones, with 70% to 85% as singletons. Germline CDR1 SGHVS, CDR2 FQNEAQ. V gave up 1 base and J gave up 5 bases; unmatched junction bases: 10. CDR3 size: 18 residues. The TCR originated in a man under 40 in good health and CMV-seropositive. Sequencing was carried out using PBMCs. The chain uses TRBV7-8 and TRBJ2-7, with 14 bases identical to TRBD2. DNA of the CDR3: TGTGCCAGCAGCTTAGTAGGGACTAGCGGGAGCTTCTACCACGAGCAGTACTTC. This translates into CASSLVGTSGSFYHEQYF.